This T cell receptor (beta chain) was recovered during a study of cytomegalovirus exposure and HLA in healthy donors. General study points: HLA-A and HLA-B allele assignments for most subjects were reportedly predicted accurately using TCR beta sequences. There were some public TCRs occurring in many donors, but most TCR sequences were rare. Productive rates of about 90% or about 30% were seen for most TCR beta V segments in an earlier analysis. Through in vitro validation, a few CMV-associated chains were shown to be specific for CMV antigens.

There are a few counts of this clone. Its cognate antigen is unknown. The CDR3 is made up of 14 amino acids. The V end lost 3 bases, the J end lost 3 bases, and 12 bases lay between the germline ends. Germline V CDR1 and CDR2: LGHNA, YSLEER. In the PCR, 60 Vbeta and 13 Jbeta primers were used. Sequenced by immunoSEQ multiplex PCR; TCRdb stores in-frame clones only, minus some. Here the sample spans fewer than 250,000 clones, 70% to 80% being singletons. The rearrangement uses TRBV4-3 and TRBJ2-7, with a tentative D call TRBD2 (7 bases). Sequencing was performed on PBMCs. The origin of this receptor is a male donor in good health and CMV-seropositive. The CDR3 is CASSHGEGGYEQYF. In DNA form, the CDR3 reads TGCGCCAGCAGCCACGGGGAGGGGGGCTACGAGCAGTACTTC.